This is a list of T cell receptor beta chains from one sample in a study of T cells in localized non-small cell lung cancer. Sequencing was performed with immunoSEQ multiplex PCR; in TCRdb, only in-frame clones are kept and a portion is missing. The repertoire has 1,500 to 2,000 clones, roughly a fifth of them found once; the top ten carry more than 20%. The sample in question was normal lung tissue next to the tumor, obtained before any cancer treatment. The receptors stem from a man aged 40 to 69 with stage I lung adenocarcinoma. The CDR3 runs from the conserved cysteine through the conserved F or W. Fields, in order: J gene, clone size, V gene, CDR3 protein. The listing skips clone size in some rows; elsewhere it reads once, few, many or a size class.

j_gene: TRBJ1-1; abundance: .; v_gene: TRBV23-1; CDR3aa: CASSQSLWNTEAFF
j_gene: TRBJ1-1; abundance: few; v_gene: TRBV5-1; CDR3aa: CASSQAGVPNTEAFF
j_gene: TRBJ1-2; abundance: .; v_gene: TRBV6-8; CDR3aa: CASAETGTNYGYTF
j_gene: TRBJ2-1; abundance: few; v_gene: TRBV9; CDR3aa: CASRETSGSNNEQFF
j_gene: TRBJ1-2; abundance: .; v_gene: TRBV28; CDR3aa: CASSFRTGGWRYGYTF
j_gene: TRBJ1-6; abundance: few; v_gene: TRBV6-8; CDR3aa: CASTRSSYNSPLHF
j_gene: TRBJ1-4; abundance: .; v_gene: TRBV28; CDR3aa: CASRHSGTGGEKLFF
j_gene: TRBJ2-5; abundance: .; v_gene: TRBV11-3; CDR3aa: CASSLDGVGGETQYF
j_gene: TRBJ2-2; abundance: few; v_gene: TRBV28; CDR3aa: CASSKTRNTGELFF
j_gene: TRBJ2-5; abundance: .; v_gene: TRBV9; CDR3aa: CASSVAGGPQETQYF
j_gene: TRBJ2-6; abundance: .; v_gene: TRBV6-8; CDR3aa: CASSVYRGYGANVLTF
j_gene: TRBJ2-3; abundance: large; v_gene: TRBV23-1; CDR3aa: CASGSRGLSTDTQYF
j_gene: TRBJ2-5; abundance: .; v_gene: TRBV25-1; CDR3aa: CASSEAKRGVQETQYF
j_gene: TRBJ1-2; abundance: .; v_gene: TRBV6-8; CDR3aa: CASSYSLQGGYGYTF
j_gene: TRBJ2-1; abundance: medium-sized; v_gene: TRBV11-3; CDR3aa: CASSSTGDGYNEQFF
j_gene: TRBJ2-1; abundance: once; v_gene: TRBV18; CDR3aa: CASSPPGGSSYNEQFF
j_gene: TRBJ1-6; abundance: .; v_gene: TRBV6-8; CDR3aa: CASGRGDRDSPLHF
j_gene: TRBJ2-7; abundance: medium-sized; v_gene: TRBV11-3; CDR3aa: CASSPWAGPSSYEQYF
j_gene: TRBJ2-5; abundance: few; v_gene: TRBV12-5; CDR3aa: CASTSRAETQYF
j_gene: TRBJ2-1; abundance: .; v_gene: TRBV6-1; CDR3aa: CASSEGPSGSYEQFF
j_gene: TRBJ2-3; abundance: .; v_gene: TRBV6-8; CDR3aa: CASSSRTSSTDTQYF
j_gene: TRBJ1-1; abundance: .; v_gene: TRBV5-1; CDR3aa: CASISGTVNTEAFF
j_gene: TRBJ2-1; abundance: .; v_gene: TRBV5-1; CDR3aa: CASTPGQGTYNEQFF
j_gene: TRBJ2-3; abundance: medium-sized; v_gene: TRBV11-3; CDR3aa: CASSSGGLAGGYTDTQYF
j_gene: TRBJ1-2; abundance: .; v_gene: TRBV18; CDR3aa: CASSPAGGAEYGYTF
j_gene: TRBJ1-2; abundance: few; v_gene: TRBV30; CDR3aa: CAWSNAGSYGYTF
j_gene: TRBJ1-1; abundance: .; v_gene: TRBV14; CDR3aa: CASSQYSGWNTEAFF
j_gene: TRBJ2-7; abundance: few; v_gene: TRBV11-3; CDR3aa: CASSSRRDREFDEQYF
j_gene: TRBJ1-6; abundance: .; v_gene: TRBV6-8; CDR3aa: CASSYTTGDDSPLHF
j_gene: TRBJ2-1; abundance: .; v_gene: TRBV29-1; CDR3aa: CSVEWRDRGYNEQFF
j_gene: TRBJ1-2; abundance: few; v_gene: TRBV11-3; CDR3aa: CASSLDPGQGQGYTF
j_gene: TRBJ1-1; abundance: .; v_gene: TRBV6-8; CDR3aa: CASSPTSQNTEAFF
j_gene: TRBJ2-5; abundance: .; v_gene: TRBV9; CDR3aa: CASSVSPGHSETQYF
j_gene: TRBJ2-7; abundance: .; v_gene: TRBV6-8; CDR3aa: CASRSEAGVYYEQYF
j_gene: TRBJ1-4; abundance: few; v_gene: TRBV6-8; CDR3aa: CASSSQGATNEKLFF
j_gene: TRBJ2-1; abundance: medium-sized; v_gene: TRBV9; CDR3aa: CASSVVSGGTYNEQFF
j_gene: TRBJ2-7; abundance: .; v_gene: TRBV28; CDR3aa: CASSLGQTIYEQYF
j_gene: TRBJ2-1; abundance: once; v_gene: TRBV19; CDR3aa: CASSIITSGSGEQFF
j_gene: TRBJ2-2; abundance: .; v_gene: TRBV19; CDR3aa: CASSIQASRAGELFF
j_gene: TRBJ2-1; abundance: .; v_gene: TRBV19; CDR3aa: CASSITFPPGDQFF
j_gene: TRBJ2-3; abundance: few; v_gene: TRBV11-3; CDR3aa: CASSFGGITDTQYF